This entry lists 31 T cell receptor beta chains sequenced from one sample in a study of shared clonotypes between healthy human individuals. Naive CD8 cells lacked CD45RO and underwent positive selection for CCR7, leaving out terminally differentiated effector memory CD45RA+ cells. This table comes from immunoSEQ multiplex PCR, and its TCRdb copy is limited to in-frame clones, with some not included. The repertoire has 1.5 million to 2.5 million clones, about 95% of them found once; the top ten carry 1.2%. The sample taken for sequencing was naive CD8+ T cells sorted from blood. These TCRs come from a man between 18 and 29 years old in good health.

This clone was recorded only once. The chain recombines TRBV27 with TRBJ1-2; possibly TRBD1 for D (5 bases). Germline V gene sequence: CDR1 MNHEY, CDR2 SMNVEV (reference sequence). Trimming shortened V by 0 bases and J by 4 bases, and 15 bases separated the two germline ends. The CDR3 length is 16 residues. CDR3 protein: CASSLSTLTASYGYTF. CDR3 DNA: TGTGCCAGCAGTTTATCCACATTGACAGCTAGCTATGGCTACACCTTC.

Regarding this clone: This sample includes further DNA sequences coding for the same CDR3. The chain recombines TRBV5-4 with TRBJ2-5; D is perhaps TRBD2 (6 bases). Trimming left V 0 bases short and J 5 bases short, with 8 bases between. CDR1 is SGHNT, CDR2 YYREEE, per germline (reference sequence). The CDR3 contains 13 residues. The CDR3 is CASSLVGGETQYF. The CDR3 nucleotides read TGTGCCAGCAGCTTGGTTGGGGGGGAGACCCAGTACTTC.

The chain employs TRBV19 and TRBJ2-1; no clear D. The CDR3 runs 16 residues. Germline CDR1 is LNHDA and CDR2 is SQIVND (reference sequence). Trimming took off 3 bases at V and 4 bases at J, with 16 bases between the two ends. The DNA of the CDR3 is TGTGCCAGTAGTATCAGTTGGGATATAAGTTACAATGAGCAGTTCTTC. As protein: CASSISWDISYNEQFF.

For this clone: One end of the junction does not line up with germline, which may come from a read error. This chain joins TRBV7-7 and TRBJ2-7; 8 bases agree with TRBD2. Germline V gene lookup returns CDR1 SSHAT and CDR2 FNYEAQ (reference sequence). The CDR3 runs 16 residues. The CDR3, as DNA: TGTGCTAGCAGCCCCCGACCCAAAGCGGGGGAGGACGAGCAGTACTTC. As protein: CASSPRPKAGEDEQYF.

The chain uses TRBV10-1 and TRBJ2-5, with D unresolved. Germline CDR1 WNHNN, CDR2 SYGVQD (reference sequence). V lost 0 bases, J lost 5 bases, and 7 bases lay in between. This CDR3 is 13 amino acids long. The CDR3 region has the DNA TGCGCCAGCAGTGAGTCTATGGGGGAGACCCAGTACTTC. It is translated as CASSESMGETQYF.

V gene TRBV13 combines with J gene TRBJ2-5; D possibly matches TRBD1 or TRBD2 (6 bases each). Trimming cost V 1 base and J 2 bases, with 11 bases left between them. From germline, CDR1 is PRHDT and CDR2 FYEKMQ (reference sequence). This CDR3 has 15 residues. CDR3 protein: CASSLAGANQETQYF. As DNA, the CDR3 is TGTGCCAGCAGCTTAGCGGGGGCGAATCAAGAGACCCAGTACTTC.

The rearrangement uses TRBV28 and TRBJ1-2; D unresolved. The V gene's germline CDR1 is MDHEN and CDR2 SYDVKM. The CDR3 loop spans 16 amino acids. The germline V and J ends were trimmed by 3 bases and 0 bases, with 14 bases remaining between them. The CDR3 DNA sequence: TGTGCCAGCAGTTTGAGTGGGTCCCATTCTAACTATGGCTACACCTTC. Its translation: CASSLSGSHSNYGYTF.

The CDR3 sequence: CATMGGDTQYF. The CDR3 nucleotides read TGTGCCACCATGGGGGGAGATACGCAGTATTTT. This chain joins TRBV10-3 and TRBJ2-3; D is perhaps TRBD2 (6 bases). The V and J ends lost 10 bases and 5 bases respectively, with 10 bases between them. The CDR3 is 11 amino acids. Germline assignment: CDR1 ENHRY and CDR2 SYGVKD.

The gene calls are TRBV6-5 and TRBJ2-7; D is ambiguous. Germline assignment: CDR1 MNHEY and CDR2 SVGAGI. Trimming left V 6 bases short and J 0 bases short, with 12 bases between. There are 14 residues in the CDR3. The chain's CDR3 is CASSHIPNSYEQYF. DNA for the CDR3: TGTGCCAGCAGCCACATCCCCAACTCCTACGAGCAGTACTTC.

This clone was recorded once. The chain employs TRBV29-1 and TRBJ2-1, with D unresolved. This CDR3 comprises 12 residues. Germline V CDR1 and CDR2: SQVTM, ANQGSEA. V lost 3 bases to trimming and J lost 6 bases, with 9 bases between them. CDR3 coding DNA: TGCAGCGTTGATCGGTCTAGCAATGAGCAGTTCTTC. As protein: CSVDRSSNEQFF.

The chain is built from TRBV7-2 and TRBJ1-5; D remains ambiguous. Germline assignment: CDR1 SGHTA and CDR2 FQGNSA. The CDR3 sequence is 14 residues long. V was trimmed by 5 bases and J by 4 bases, leaving 12 bases between them. CDR3 residues: CASSLRVDNQPQHF. The CDR3 region has the DNA TGTGCCAGCAGCCTTAGGGTGGATAATCAGCCCCAGCATTTT.

The gene calls are TRBV19 and TRBJ2-2; D remains unclear. The CDR3 length is 13 residues. CDR1 is LNHDA and CDR2 is SQIVND in the germline V gene (reference sequence). Trimming pared 5 bases from V and 6 bases from J, leaving 10 bases between. CDR3 amino acids: CASSPDMSGELFF. CDR3 DNA sequence: TGTGCCAGTAGTCCGGATATGTCCGGGGAGCTGTTTTTT. Drawing the rest from reference TRBV19 and TRBJ2-2, the complete variable domain is DGGITQSPKYLFRKEGQNVTLSCEQNLNHDAMYWYRQDPGQGLRLIYYSQIVNDFQKGDIAEGYSVSREKKESFPLTVTSAQKNPTAFYLCASSPDMSGELFFGEGSRLTVL.

Only one count was recorded for this clone. The chain employs TRBV28 and TRBJ1-4; 7 bases map to TRBD1. From germline, CDR1 is MDHEN and CDR2 SYDVKM. Unmatched junction bases numbered 11, after V lost 6 bases and J lost 4 bases. The CDR3 covers 16 residues. DNA of the CDR3: TGTGCCAGCAGGTACGATCCGGGGACAGTTAATGAAAAACTGTTTTTT. Translating gives CASRYDPGTVNEKLFF.

To note about this clone: Other DNA sequences in this specimen translate into the identical CDR3. The V gene is TRBV6-5, the J gene TRBJ1-1; D is unclear. The CDR3 covers 11 residues. Trimming removed 0 bases from V and 7 bases from J, with 3 bases in between. Germline CDR1 and CDR2: MNHEY and SVGAGI. CDR3 amino acids: CASSYSGEAFF. The CDR3 coding sequence is TGTGCCAGCAGTTACTCAGGTGAAGCTTTCTTT.

This clone was found once. Other DNA sequences in this specimen translate into the identical CDR3. V and J are TRBV9 and TRBJ2-1; no firm D call. Trimming removed 4 bases from V and 1 base from J, with 12 bases in between. The CDR3 is made up of 15 amino acids. Germline CDR1 is SGDLS and CDR2 is YYNGEE. DNA of the CDR3: TGTGCCAGCAGCCCCCCTCCCGGATCCTACAATGAGCAGTTCTTC. This codes for CASSPPPGSYNEQFF.

The chain uses TRBV9 and TRBJ2-7, with 9 bases fitting TRBD2. V dropped 4 bases and J dropped 5; count of bases not matched to a gene: 10. Germline V lookup: CDR1 SGDLS, CDR2 YYNGEE. CDR3 length: 15 amino acids. In nucleotides, the CDR3 is TGTGCCAGCAGCTCCCCCGTGCGGGGGGGTCACGAGCAGTACTTC. Translated, it gives CASSSPVRGGHEQYF.

This clone was picked up one time. This chain connects TRBV5-1 to TRBJ1-1; 10 bases are shared with TRBD1. The CDR3 sequence is 15 residues long. Germline loops: CDR1 SGHRS, CDR2 YFSETQ. After removal of 3 bases from V and 2 bases from J, the junction contained 4 bases not matched to a gene. The CDR3 is CASSSGTGVNTEAFF. CDR3 coding DNA: TGCGCCAGCAGCTCGGGGACAGGGGTCAACACTGAAGCTTTCTTT.

This rearrangement joins TRBV28 to TRBJ2-3, with no clear D. CDR1 is MDHEN, CDR2 SYDVKM, per germline. The V end was cut by 4 bases, the J end by 0 bases, with 8 bases between. The CDR3 consists of 14 residues. Written as DNA, the CDR3 is TGTGCCAGCAGTTCTACTGACAGCACAGATACGCAGTATTTT. The encoded protein is CASSSTDSTDTQYF.

The gene calls are TRBV7-9 and TRBJ1-6; the D is unclear. Germline V CDR1 and CDR2: SEHNR, FQNEAQ (reference sequence). The CDR3 runs 14 residues. V lost 4 bases, J lost 5 bases, and 9 bases lay in between. CDR3 coding DNA: TGTGCCAGCAGCTCCTTTGAGCATAATTCACCCCTCCACTTT. Translated, it gives CASSSFEHNSPLHF. Together with reference TRBV7-9 and TRBJ1-6, the CDR3 gives the full variable domain: DTGVSQNPRHKITKRGQNVTFRCDPISEHNRLYWYRQTLGQGPEFLTYFQNEAQLEKSRLLSDRFSAERPKGSFSTLEIQRTEQGDSAMYLCASSSFEHNSPLHFGNGTRLTVT.

The rearrangement links TRBV6-5 to TRBJ1-1; a weak D match, TRBD1 (5 bases). CDR3 size: 14 residues. The V and J ends lost 5 bases and 0 bases respectively, with 10 bases between them. CDR1 and CDR2 from the germline V gene are MNHEY and SVGAGI. CDR3 DNA sequence: TGTGCCAGCAGTATGACAGTCATGAACACTGAAGCTTTCTTT. It specifies CASSMTVMNTEAFF.

This clone was found a few times. This rearrangement joins TRBV5-4 to TRBJ1-2; D is undetermined. The germline gives CDR1 SGHNT, CDR2 YYREEE (reference sequence). V lost 1 base, J lost 8 bases, and 21 bases lay in between. The CDR3 has 16 amino acids. The CDR3 sequence is CASSLLMWAAGEGYTF. The CDR3 coding sequence is TGTGCCAGCAGCTTGCTTATGTGGGCAGCCGGTGAGGGCTACACCTTC.

To note about this clone: Additional DNA sequences in this sample encode the identical CDR3. V gene TRBV4-1 combines with J gene TRBJ2-1; D tentatively fits TRBD1 or TRBD2 (5 bases each). CDR1 and CDR2 from the germline V gene are MGHRA and YSYEKL. Between the trimmed V and J ends, which lost 4 bases and 0 bases, there was a span of 7 bases. The CDR3 spans 14 residues. The CDR3 spells CASSPGGSYNEQFF. The DNA for the CDR3 is TGCGCCAGCAGCCCTGGGGGCTCCTACAATGAGCAGTTCTTC.

The chain has TRBV7-9 and TRBJ2-1, with D possibly TRBD2 on 7 matching bases. The CDR3 has 19 residues. Trimming stripped 4 bases from V and 8 bases from J, with 30 bases between. CDR1 SEHNR and CDR2 FQNEAQ come from the germline V gene (reference sequence). The chain's CDR3 is CASSSNRAGERGLRDEQFF. The CDR3 DNA is TGTGCCAGCAGCTCGAACAGGGCTGGTGAGCGGGGACTTCGGGATGAGCAGTTCTTC.

This chain links TRBV30 with TRBJ2-3; no clear D. This CDR3 region has 14 residues. The ends were cut back, 3 bases at V and 0 bases at J, with 10 bases in the middle. Germline V CDR1 and CDR2: GTSNPN, SVGIG (reference sequence). The CDR3 region is CAWSLSTSTDTQYF. CDR3 DNA: TGTGCCTGGAGCCTTTCCACTAGCACAGATACGCAGTATTTT.

The chain uses TRBV5-6 and TRBJ1-4; TRBD1 is a possible D gene (5 bases). CDR1 is SGHDT, CDR2 YYEEEE, per germline. The length of the CDR3 is 14 residues. V lost 4 bases, J lost 6 bases, and 13 bases lay in between. This CDR3 is CASSPGRGDEKLFF. In DNA, the CDR3 is TGTGCCAGCAGCCCGGGGAGGGGAGATGAAAAACTGTTTTTT.

The chain combines TRBV27 with TRBJ2-1; TRBD1 might be the D (5 bases). V lost 6 bases to trimming and J lost 8 bases, with 17 bases between them. The CDR3 spans 14 residues. Per germline, CDR1 MNHEY and CDR2 SMNVEV (reference sequence). For the CDR3, the DNA is TGTGCCAGCAGCCCCGTGGGATTAGGGGATGAGCAGTTCTTC. Translation: CASSPVGLGDEQFF.

The gene calls are TRBV5-4 and TRBJ1-2; 7 bases fit TRBD1. This CDR3 is 14 amino acids long. V was clipped by 4 bases and J by 2 bases; unmatched bases: 5. CDR1 is SGHNT and CDR2 is YYREEE in the germline V gene (reference sequence). In DNA, the CDR3 is TGTGCCAGCAGCGTCAGGGGGACAAACTATGGCTACACCTTC. Translation gives CASSVRGTNYGYTF. Complete variable domain (other parts from reference TRBV5-4 and TRBJ1-2): ETGVTQSPTHLIKTRGQQVTLRCSSQSGHNTVSWYQQALGQGPQFIFQYYREEENGRGNFPPRFSGLQFPNYSSELNVNALELDDSALYLCASSVRGTNYGYTFGSGTRLTVV.

This clone occurred once. V and J are TRBV11-2 and TRBJ1-1; tentative D call: TRBD1 (5 bases). CDR1 SGHAT and CDR2 FQNNGV come from the germline V gene. There are 14 residues in the CDR3. V lost 3 bases, J lost 5 bases, and 13 bases lay in between. The CDR3 protein is CASSLAGWGTEAFF. The CDR3 DNA reads TGTGCCAGCAGCTTGGCGGGATGGGGGACTGAAGCTTTCTTT.

The chain joins TRBV5-1 to TRBJ1-1; D remains unclear. In germline, CDR1 is SGHRS, CDR2 YFSETQ. The CDR3 is made up of 13 amino acids. Between the trimmed V and J ends, which lost 2 bases and 1 base, there was a span of 6 bases. CDR3 sequence reads: CASSLRSNTEAFF. The CDR3 DNA reads as TGCGCCAGCAGCTTAAGATCGAACACTGAAGCTTTCTTT. The whole variable domain, remainder taken from reference TRBV5-1 and TRBJ1-1, is KAGVTQTPRYLIKTRGQQVTLSCSPISGHRSVSWYQQTPGQGLQFLFEYFSETQRNKGNFPGRFSGRQFSNSRSEMNVSTLELGDSALYLCASSLRSNTEAFFGQGTRLTVV.

This chain uses TRBV6-6 with TRBJ1-5, with unresolved D. Germline V gene lookup returns CDR1 MNHNY and CDR2 SVGAGI (reference sequence). V lost 2 bases and J 5 bases, leaving 10 bases between the germline ends. This CDR3 spans 14 amino acids. DNA of the CDR3: TGTGCCAGCAGTTACGCGGTTTTCGATCAGCCCCAGCATTTT. Translating it yields CASSYAVFDQPQHF.

V is TRBV6-1 and J is TRBJ2-3, with D hard to call. Per the germline V gene, CDR1 is MNHNS and CDR2 is SASEGT. CDR3 length: 13 residues. With 7 bases removed from V and 5 bases from J, the gap between germline ends came to 13 bases. The CDR3 spells CASIGSLGDTQYF. The CDR3 DNA is TGTGCCAGCATAGGCTCCCTCGGAGATACGCAGTATTTT.